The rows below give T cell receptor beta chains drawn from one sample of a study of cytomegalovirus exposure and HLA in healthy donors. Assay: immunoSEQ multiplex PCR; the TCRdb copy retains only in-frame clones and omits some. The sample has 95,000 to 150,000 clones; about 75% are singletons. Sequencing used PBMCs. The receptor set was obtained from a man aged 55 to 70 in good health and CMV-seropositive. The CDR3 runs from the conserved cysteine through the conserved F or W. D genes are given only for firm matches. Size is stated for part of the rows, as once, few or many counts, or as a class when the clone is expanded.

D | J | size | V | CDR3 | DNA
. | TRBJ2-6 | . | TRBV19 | CASSITGANVLTF | TGTGCCAGTAGTATAACAGGGGCCAACGTCCTGACTTTC
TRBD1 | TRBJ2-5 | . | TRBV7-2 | CASSLSGGGSTMYQETQYF | TGTGCCAGCAGCTTATCAGGGGGCGGATCCACCATGTACCAAGAGACCCAGTACTTC
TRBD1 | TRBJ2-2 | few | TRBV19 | CASSIGDRGHIWNTGELFF | TGTGCCAGTAGTATAGGGGACAGGGGGCATATTTGGAACACCGGGGAGCTGTTTTTT
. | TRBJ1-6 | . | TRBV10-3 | CAISDFYKPLHF | TGTGCCATCAGTGATTTCTATAAGCCCCTCCACTTT
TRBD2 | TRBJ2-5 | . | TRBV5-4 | CASSPWGGNQETQYF | TGTGCCAGCAGCCCTTGGGGGGGGAACCAAGAGACCCAGTACTTC
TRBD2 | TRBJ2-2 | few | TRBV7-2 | CASSLASGSFAGELFF | TGTGCCAGCAGCTTGGCTAGCGGGAGTTTTGCCGGGGAGCTGTTTTTT
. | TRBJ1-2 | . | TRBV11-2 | CASSLGGQGFYGYTF | TGTGCCAGCAGCTTAGGGGGCCAAGGGTTTTATGGCTACACCTTC
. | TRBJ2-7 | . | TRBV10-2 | CASSESILYSYGREQYF | TGCGCCAGCAGTGAGTCGATCTTATACAGCTACGGTCGCGAGCAGTACTTC
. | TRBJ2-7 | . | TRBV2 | CASSERQGGEQYF | TGTGCCAGCAGTGAGCGGCAGGGAGGCGAGCAGTACTTC
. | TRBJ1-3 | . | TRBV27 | CASSSKSGNTIYF | TGTGCCAGCAGTTCTAAGTCTGGAAACACCATATATTTT